The next 11 T cell receptor beta chains were all read from a single sample in a study of shared clonotypes between healthy human individuals. Clones were read by immunoSEQ multiplex PCR, and TCRdb kept only the in-frame ones, dropping some. The sample gives over 1.4 million clones, 95% to 97% of which show up once; approximately 1.1% is in the top ten. Material for sequencing was naive CD4+ T cells sorted from blood. Subset described: CD45RA+ positively selected. These receptors originate from a man aged 25-45 years in good health.

DNA for the CDR3: TGTGCCAGCTCACCATATACTAGTAGTCCCTACGAGCAGTACTTC. This sequence encodes CASSPYTSSPYEQYF. The chain uses TRBV18 and TRBJ2-7; D is possibly TRBD2 (5 bases). The ends were cut back, 2 bases at V and 2 bases at J, with 13 bases in the middle. The germline gives CDR1 KGHSH, CDR2 LQKENI. CDR3 length equals 15 residues.

The V call is TRBV6-1, the J call TRBJ1-2, with 7 nucleotides matching TRBD1. Germline V gene lookup returns CDR1 MNHNS and CDR2 SASEGT. This CDR3 has 14 residues. Unmatched junction bases numbered 6, after V lost 5 bases and J lost 3 bases. For the CDR3, the DNA is TGTGCCAGCAGTAAGGCCACAGGGGACTATGGCTACACCTTC. Translating gives CASSKATGDYGYTF.

The CDR3 loop is CSVEEGAKNIQYF. The CDR3 region has the DNA TGCAGCGTTGAAGAAGGGGCCAAAAACATTCAGTACTTC. The chain recombines TRBV29-1 with TRBJ2-4; the D is unclear. The CDR3 is 13 amino acids. Deletions cut 0 bases from V and 1 base from J, with 4 bases between. The germline V gene encodes CDR1 SQVTM and CDR2 ANQGSEA.

J is TRBJ1-1 and V is TRBV2; D is uncertain. Germline lookup yields CDR1 SNHLY and CDR2 FYNNEI. V lost 6 bases to trimming and J lost 5 bases, with 10 bases between them. The CDR3 runs to 12 residues. Written as DNA, the CDR3 is TGTGCCAGCAGGGGTATGGGGACTGAAGCTTTCTTT. The encoded protein is CASRGMGTEAFF. The full variable domain, with the rest looked up from reference TRBV2 and TRBJ1-1, is EPEVTQTPSHQVTQMGQEVILRCVPISNHLYFYWYRQILGQKVEFLVSFYNNEISEKSEIFDDQFSVERPDGSNFTLKIRSTKLEDSAMYFCASRGMGTEAFFGQGTRLTVV.

With regard to this clone: This specimen includes other DNA sequences encoding the same CDR3. The chain is built from TRBV29-1 and TRBJ1-5; possibly TRBD1 for D (5 bases). V lost 4 bases, J lost 4 bases, and 8 bases lay in between. CDR1 SQVTM and CDR2 ANQGSEA come from the germline V gene. The CDR3 covers 12 residues. CDR3 in DNA: TGCAGCGTTGGGGGGGTAAATCAGCCCCAGCATTTT. It encodes CSVGGVNQPQHF.

The CDR3: CASSESRIGETQYF. The DNA of the CDR3 is TGCGCCAGCAGTGAGTCCAGGATCGGGGAGACCCAGTACTTC. The rearrangement uses TRBV10-1 and TRBJ2-5; no reliable D call. V was trimmed by 0 bases and J by 5 bases, leaving 10 bases between them. The CDR3 length is 14 residues. The V gene's germline CDR1 is WNHNN and CDR2 SYGVQD (reference sequence).

This rearrangement joins TRBV11-2 to TRBJ2-7, with a weak D call TRBD1 (5 bases). V gave up 7 bases and J gave up 2 bases, with 21 bases separating them. The V gene's germline CDR1 is SGHAT and CDR2 FQNNGV. The CDR3 runs to 16 residues. The CDR3 nucleotides are TGTGCCAGCAACCAAGGTGGGGCGGCGATACCCTACGAGCAGTACTTC. Translation: CASNQGGAAIPYEQYF.

The rearrangement joins TRBV6-5 to TRBJ2-5; TRBD1 might be the D (7 bases). This CDR3 contains 15 residues. Germline V gene lookup returns CDR1 MNHEY and CDR2 SVGAGI. Trimming pared 7 bases from V and 5 bases from J, leaving 20 bases between. The CDR3 reads CASTPTGRFAETQYF. CDR3 sequence (DNA): TGTGCCAGCACCCCGACAGGGAGGTTTGCTGAGACCCAGTACTTC.

V gene TRBV5-5 combines with J gene TRBJ2-3; D is possibly TRBD1 (6 bases). V lost 1 base and J lost 7, with 13 bases in between. The CDR3 totals 14 residues. CDR1 SGHKS and CDR2 YYEKEE come from the germline V gene (reference sequence). The DNA of the CDR3 is TGTGCCAGCAGCTTGTTCAGGGGTACGAATACGCAGTATTTT. Encoded protein: CASSLFRGTNTQYF.

This chain links TRBV5-5 with TRBJ2-7; tentatively, D is TRBD2 (5 bases). This CDR3 is built from 13 residues. Germline V CDR1 and CDR2: SGHKS, YYEKEE (reference sequence). The V end was cut by 5 bases, the J end by 2 bases, with 11 bases between. CDR3 in amino acids: CASSSWGAYEQYF. Written as DNA, the CDR3 is TGTGCCAGCAGTTCATGGGGAGCCTACGAGCAGTACTTC.

The chain uses TRBV10-3 and TRBJ2-5; 7 bases match TRBD1. With V trimmed by 11 bases and J by 4 bases, 10 bases remained unmatched. Per the germline V gene, CDR1 is ENHRY and CDR2 is SYGVKD. The CDR3 is made up of 13 amino acids. The CDR3 DNA follows: TGTGCCTCACGACAGGGTGTCGTAGAGACCCAGTACTTC. Translating gives CASRQGVVETQYF.